This is a list of T cell receptor beta chains from one sample in a study of response to subunit inactivated influenza vaccine. TCRdb reprocessed the RT-PCR reads with MiXCR, giving one entry per CDR3 protein. The data show approximately 500,000 distinct CDR3 sequences, 10% to 15% seen once. The sequences come from PBMCs from blood, collected about 40 days after vaccination. These TCRs come from a man aged 50-60 years who received an inactivated influenza vaccine. Both conserved end residues are trimmed from each CDR3. The order of the fields is J gene, V gene, CDR3 protein.

J: TRBJ1-2
V: TRBV20-1
CDR3: SAPPNRWDYGYT

J: TRBJ2-5
V: TRBV6-5
CDR3: ASSYGTGPETQY

J: TRBJ1-4
V: TRBV7-9
CDR3: ASNYGQGTNEKLF

J: TRBJ2-7
V: TRBV29-1
CDR3: SVGLHGEQY

J: TRBJ2-7
V: TRBV7-2
CDR3: ASSFGQSEQY

J: TRBJ2-1
V: TRBV11-2
CDR3: ASSSLPGTWSYNEQF

J: TRBJ2-1
V: TRBV12-3/TRBV12-4
CDR3: ASSPSGRANEQF

J: TRBJ1-2
V: TRBV20-1
CDR3: SLQRGQGNYGYT

J: TRBJ2-3
V: TRBV6-1
CDR3: ASSLNTFTDTQY

J: TRBJ2-3
V: TRBV20-1
CDR3: SATGTGTDTQY

J: TRBJ2-5
V: TRBV7-9
CDR3: ASSGQGQYQETQY

J: TRBJ2-7
V: TRBV4-1
CDR3: ASSRTSGKTYEQY

J: TRBJ2-5
V: TRBV24-1
CDR3: ATSGERGVQETQY

J: TRBJ2-3
V: TRBV5-1
CDR3: ASSPEGDYTDTQY

J: TRBJ1-4
V: TRBV2
CDR3: ASRGQGWEKLF

J: TRBJ2-1
V: TRBV12-3/TRBV12-4
CDR3: ASSPSTEQF

J: TRBJ2-7
V: TRBV5-1
CDR3: ASSLGGGSHYEQY

J: TRBJ1-6
V: TRBV20-1
CDR3: SARDHNNSPLH

J: TRBJ1-4
V: TRBV4-3
CDR3: ASGSATNEKLF

J: TRBJ2-1
V: TRBV5-1
CDR3: ASSFSQGGNNEQF

J: TRBJ1-5
V: TRBV2
CDR3: ATSAQYSNQPQH

J: TRBJ1-1
V: TRBV20-1
CDR3: SASGGRGEDYTEAF

J: TRBJ2-5
V: TRBV6-5
CDR3: ASRSGGETQY

J: TRBJ2-2
V: TRBV7-2
CDR3: ASSPGVRVTGELF

J: TRBJ2-6
V: TRBV12-3/TRBV12-4
CDR3: ASSPGTGGDGANVLT

J: TRBJ2-3
V: TRBV7-3
CDR3: ASSFYGGSGTDTQY

J: TRBJ1-4
V: TRBV7-2
CDR3: ASSLWAGATNEKLF

J: TRBJ2-1
V: TRBV9
CDR3: ASSVGSGRAYEQF

J: TRBJ2-3
V: TRBV25-1
CDR3: ASSMTGFPDTQY

J: TRBJ2-1
V: TRBV4-1
CDR3: ASSQVMRSSYNEQF

J: TRBJ2-3
V: TRBV7-8
CDR3: ASSFTSVAASTDTHY

J: TRBJ1-1
V: TRBV20-1
CDR3: SARSGYTEAF

J: TRBJ2-2
V: TRBV19
CDR3: ASSIRNQGGELF

J: TRBJ1-1
V: TRBV29-1
CDR3: IGGGGKTEAF

J: TRBJ2-1
V: TRBV6-5
CDR3: ASSYTGSYNEQF

J: TRBJ1-5
V: TRBV7-8
CDR3: ASSLAFGENQPQH

J: TRBJ1-5
V: TRBV28
CDR3: ASSLGRGRQPQH

J: TRBJ2-5
V: TRBV11-2
CDR3: ASSPLLTNQETQY

J: TRBJ2-3
V: TRBV7-9
CDR3: ASSSRTLTDTQN

J: TRBJ2-5
V: TRBV28
CDR3: ASRGLTSGNQETQY

J: TRBJ2-2
V: TRBV7-8
CDR3: ASSPPALAGGRTGELF

J: TRBJ2-3
V: TRBV7-2
CDR3: ASSLADGSPDTQY

J: TRBJ2-7
V: TRBV25-1
CDR3: ASSEYKGSSYEQY

J: TRBJ2-1
V: TRBV5-1
CDR3: ASGELIPGLVNNEQF

J: TRBJ2-1
V: TRBV18
CDR3: ASSPPAVLSSYNEQF